This is a list of T cell receptor beta chains from one sample in a study of OX40 agonist ivuxolimab in advanced cancers. Here immunoSEQ multiplex PCR was the method, and the copy in TCRdb shows in-frame clones only, minus some. The sample has 60,000 to 65,000 clones, 80% to 90% seen once. The specimen was CD4+ or CD8+ T cells sorted from blood, collected in a trial of the OX40 agonist ivuxolimab. The receptors here all came from an adult with an advanced solid tumor such as melanoma, head and neck, liver or kidney cancer. The conserved cysteine and the conserved F or W are not part of the CDR3 here. Fields, in order: CDR3 length, J gene, clone size, V gene, CDR3 protein. Clone size appears in some rows only: once, few, many, or a class for an expanded clone.

12	TRBJ2-1	-	TRBV19	ASSTLAGYNEQF
12	TRBJ1-5	-	TRBV5-4	ATASWGYNQPQH
14	TRBJ1-2	once	TRBV4-3	ASSQDTAREDYGYT
10	TRBJ1-1	-	TRBV15	ATSRGGLEAF
12	TRBJ1-4	-	TRBV5-4	ASSSTGDSEKLF
13	TRBJ2-1	-	TRBV5-1	ASSWTDSTYNEQF
12	TRBJ2-4	-	TRBV7-9	ASTIGGAKNIQY
14	-	-	TRBV5-1	ASSLAGPVGTYEQY
12	TRBJ2-1	-	TRBV7-2	ASSSSRLHNEQF
13	TRBJ2-6	-	TRBV5-4	ASSLGNSGANVLT
11	TRBJ2-5	-	TRBV29-1	SVHPSNQETQY
14	TRBJ1-6	-	TRBV25-1	ASSEWRGARNSPLH
16	TRBJ2-7	-	TRBV7-2	ASSLTGTSGSGQEEQY